A single sample is the source of the 29 T cell receptor beta chains below, sequenced in a study of blood T cell repertoires in COVID-19. Method: immunoSEQ multiplex PCR; TCRdb's copy keeps in-frame clones and lacks some. Of approximately 270,000 clones in the sample, approximately 90% were seen once. Sequenced material: peripheral blood. These receptors were collected from a woman in her thirties with COVID-19, enrolled during active disease.

This clone was observed a few times. As DNA, the CDR3 is TGCGCCAGCAGTGACTGGGGGGACCAGCCCCAGCATTTT. Amino acids: CASSDWGDQPQHF. This rearrangement joins TRBV10-1 to TRBJ1-5; D possibly corresponds to TRBD1 (5 bases). Between the trimmed V and J ends, which lost 3 bases and 7 bases, there was a span of 10 bases. The germline CDR1 and CDR2 sequences are WNHNN and SYGVQD (reference sequence). The CDR3 contains 13 residues.

This rearrangement joins TRBV27 to TRBJ2-5, with 9 nucleotides matching TRBD2. Germline assignment: CDR1 MNHEY and CDR2 SMNVEV (reference sequence). V shed 4 bases, J shed 6 bases, and the junction held 6 bases outside the gene matches. The CDR3 is 14 residues long. The chain's CDR3 is CASSYGGGAQTQYF. The CDR3, as DNA: TGTGCCAGCAGTTACGGCGGGGGGGCTCAGACCCAGTACTTC.

This rearrangement joins TRBV6-2 or TRBV6-3 to TRBJ1-5; tentative D call: TRBD1 (5 bases). Germline V gene sequence: CDR1 MNHEY, CDR2 SVGEGT. CDR3 length equals 15 residues. V was cut by 2 bases and J by 4 bases, with 12 bases left in between. CDR3 residues: CASSYRTRRNQPQHF. DNA of the CDR3: TGTGCCAGCAGTTACCGGACAAGGCGGAATCAGCCCCAGCATTTT.

This chain connects TRBV19 to TRBJ2-5, with D possibly TRBD1 on 6 matching bases. From germline, CDR1 is LNHDA and CDR2 SQIVND (reference sequence). This CDR3 is built from 15 residues. Trimming removed 4 bases at V and 5 bases at J, with 17 bases between. CDR3 in amino acids: CASSTQQGRRETQYF. CDR3 bases: TGTGCCAGTAGTACCCAACAGGGACGTAGGGAGACCCAGTACTTC.

This rearrangement joins TRBV12-5 to TRBJ2-7; 13 positions agree with TRBD2. V was clipped by 7 bases and J by 5 bases; unmatched bases: 11. This CDR3 spans 16 amino acids. The germline V gene encodes CDR1 LGHNT and CDR2 FRNRAP. The CDR3 protein is CASAPGTSGIPHEQYV. The CDR3 region has the DNA TGTGCTAGTGCTCCGGGGACTAGCGGGATCCCCCACGAGCAGTACGTC.

The CDR3 nucleotides read TGTGCCAGCAGCCCTCAGGGGGCGAATCAGCCCCAGCATTTT. Translating gives CASSPQGANQPQHF. The gene calls are TRBV7-9 and TRBJ1-5, with 8 bases that match TRBD1. J was trimmed by 4 bases and V by 5 bases; bases with no gene match: 4. This CDR3 has 14 amino acids. Germline V lookup: CDR1 SEHNR, CDR2 FQNEAQ (reference sequence). The full variable domain, with the rest looked up from reference TRBV7-9 and TRBJ1-5, is DTGVSQNPRHKITKRGQNVTFRCDPISEHNRLYWYRQTLGQGPEFLTYFQNEAQLEKSRLLSDRFSAERPKGSFSTLEIQRTEQGDSAMYLCASSPQGANQPQHFGDGTRLSIL.

This sequence joins TRBV24-1 and TRBJ1-3, with TRBD1 matching 8 bases. CDR1 and CDR2 (germline): KGHDR, SFDVKD. After removal of 4 bases from V and 0 bases from J, the junction contained 7 bases not matched to a gene. This CDR3 is 17 amino acids long. DNA for the CDR3: TGTGCCACCAGTGACGTGGGGACAGGTCGCTCTGGAAACACCATATATTTT. It encodes CATSDVGTGRSGNTIYF.

The chain combines TRBV7-2 with TRBJ1-2; the match to TRBD1 covers 8 bases. Per germline, CDR1 SGHTA and CDR2 FQGNSA. Trimming cost V 5 bases and J 2 bases; bases outside gene matches: 7. This CDR3 comprises 15 residues. CDR3 nucleotides: TGTGCCAGCAGCGGACGCAGGGGGCCCAACTATGGCTACACCTTC. Its protein product is CASSGRRGPNYGYTF.

The J gene is TRBJ2-1, the V gene TRBV4-1, with D uncertain. The CDR3 length is 17 residues. The germline V gene encodes CDR1 MGHRA and CDR2 YSYEKL. V lost 0 bases and J lost 0, with 12 bases in between. Written as DNA, the CDR3 is TGCGCCAGCAGCCAAGATCGCGGCGTCCGCTCCTACAATGAGCAGTTCTTC. Protein: CASSQDRGVRSYNEQFF.

The chain joins TRBV4-1 to TRBJ1-2; 8 positions match TRBD1. This CDR3 is 14 amino acids long. After removal of 1 base from V and 8 bases from J, the junction contained 6 bases not matched to a gene. Germline V lookup: CDR1 MGHRA, CDR2 YSYEKL. Here the CDR3 reads CASSQGWGQEGYTF. The CDR3 DNA reads as TGCGCCAGCAGCCAAGGTTGGGGACAGGAGGGCTACACCTTC.

The chain is built from TRBV10-3 and TRBJ2-2, with D tentatively TRBD1 (6 bases). Trimming left V 6 bases short and J 6 bases short, with 14 bases between. The CDR3 extends over 14 amino acids. Germline loops: CDR1 ENHRY, CDR2 SYGVKD. CDR3 bases: TGTGCCATCAGGGGGTCAGGGGTCCCCGGGGAGCTGTTTTTT. Protein: CAIRGSGVPGELFF.

The rearrangement uses TRBV19 and TRBJ2-3; 13 bases map to TRBD2. After removal of 5 bases from V and 14 bases from J, the junction contained 10 bases not matched to a gene. The CDR3 is made up of 14 amino acids. The V gene's germline CDR1 is LNHDA and CDR2 SQIVND (reference sequence). Here the CDR3 reads CASSALLAGGGLYF. DNA of the CDR3: TGTGCCAGTAGTGCTTTACTAGCGGGGGGGGGCCTGTATTTT.

V usage is TRBV2 and J usage is TRBJ1-2, with D perhaps TRBD1 (5 bases). In germline, CDR1 is SNHLY, CDR2 FYNNEI. V lost 3 bases, J lost 11 bases, and 16 bases lay in between. The length of the CDR3 is 13 residues. The CDR3 bases are TGTGCCAGCAGTGATGACACAGGATCCCGGTACACCTTC. Translation gives CASSDDTGSRYTF.

The rearrangement joins TRBV7-9 to TRBJ2-7; D is possibly TRBD1 (5 bases). From germline, CDR1 is SEHNR and CDR2 FQNEAQ (reference sequence). The V and J ends lost 0 bases and 4 bases respectively, with 7 bases between them. The CDR3 consists of 13 residues. The DNA of the CDR3 is TGTGCCAGCAGCTTAGCGGGGCAGTACGAGCAGTACTTC. Residues: CASSLAGQYEQYF.

This sequence joins TRBV2 and TRBJ2-5; a possible D gene is TRBD1 (5 bases). Trimming stripped 5 bases from V and 3 bases from J, with 16 bases between. Germline V lookup: CDR1 SNHLY, CDR2 FYNNEI. The CDR3 extends over 15 amino acids. The CDR3 nucleotides are TGTGCCAGCAGTCAACAGGCTAGGGCTAAAGAGACCCAGTACTTC. Its protein is CASSQQARAKETQYF.

The chain links TRBV27 to TRBJ1-2; tentatively, D is TRBD1 (5 bases). CDR3 size: 14 residues. V was trimmed by 4 bases and J by 8 bases, leaving 17 bases between them. Germline loops: CDR1 MNHEY, CDR2 SMNVEV (reference sequence). The CDR3 DNA sequence: TGTGCCAGCAGTTCGCGGGACTCTACGGGAGGCTACACCTTC. Residues: CASSSRDSTGGYTF.

The chain carries TRBV6-5 and TRBJ2-3; 7 positions agree with TRBD1. CDR1 is MNHEY and CDR2 is SVGAGI in the germline V gene. CDR3 size: 15 residues. V was clipped by 2 bases and J by 1 base; unmatched bases: 3. As DNA, the CDR3 is TGTGCCAGCAGTTACAGGGGGCGGCGCACAGATACGCAGTATTTT. This codes for CASSYRGRRTDTQYF.

The DNA of the CDR3 is TGTGCCAGCAGCTTAAGGCTGCACAGGGCACTGGGACCAGATACGCAGTATTTT. As protein: CASSLRLHRALGPDTQYF. This chain links TRBV7-8 with TRBJ2-3, with TRBD1 as a possible D gene (6 bases). The length of the CDR3 is 18 residues. V was trimmed by 2 bases and J by 4 bases, leaving 22 bases between them. Germline V CDR1 and CDR2: SGHVS, FQNEAQ.

The chain employs TRBV6-5 and TRBJ1-2, with D hard to call. This CDR3 has 13 amino acids. The V end was cut by 8 bases, the J end by 5 bases, with 15 bases between. The germline V gene encodes CDR1 MNHEY and CDR2 SVGAGI. CDR3 sequence: CASHPQVMYGYTF. The CDR3 DNA is TGTGCCAGCCATCCCCAGGTTATGTATGGCTACACCTTC.

This sequence joins TRBV9 and TRBJ2-3; 7 bases are a match to TRBD1. The CDR3 spans 16 residues. V shed 7 bases and J 3 bases; nucleotides not matched to a gene: 14. Germline V CDR1 and CDR2: SGDLS, YYNGEE. CDR3 coding DNA: TGTGCCAGCTCACTCGGGACAGCGTCCATAACAGATACGCAGTATTTT. It codes for CASSLGTASITDTQYF.

The rearrangement uses TRBV5-4 and TRBJ2-7; 9 nucleotides line up with TRBD1. Germline V gene data show CDR1 as SGHNT and CDR2 as YYREEE (reference sequence). V was clipped by 4 bases and J by 3 bases; unmatched bases: 5. The CDR3 loop spans 14 amino acids. The CDR3 spells CASSPGQGYYEQYV. As DNA, the CDR3 is TGTGCCAGCAGCCCGGGACAGGGCTACTACGAGCAGTACGTC.

The chain couples TRBV7-2 to TRBJ2-5, with 7 bases fitting TRBD1. The CDR3 consists of 13 residues. V shed 5 bases, J shed 4 bases, and the junction held 4 bases outside the gene matches. The germline gives CDR1 SGHTA, CDR2 FQGNSA. The CDR3 sequence is CASSRGGPETQYF. In DNA form, the CDR3 reads TGTGCCAGCAGCCGAGGGGGCCCAGAGACCCAGTACTTC.

CDR3 DNA: TGTGCCAGCAGCTTGGGACTAGCGGGAGCGGGAGAGCAGTACGTC. Translated, it gives CASSLGLAGAGEQYV. This chain uses TRBV7-9 with TRBJ2-7; 14 positions match TRBD2. The trim removed 3 bases at V and 7 bases at J, leaving 5 bases unmatched. The length of the CDR3 is 15 residues. Germline V CDR1 and CDR2: SEHNR, FQNEAQ (reference sequence).

CDR3 nucleotides: TGTGCCAGCTCACCCCAGACTAGCGGGGGGTACGAGCAGTACTTC. Its protein product is CASSPQTSGGYEQYF. The rearrangement links TRBV18 to TRBJ2-7, with 13 bases aligning to TRBD2. This CDR3 is 15 amino acids long. Germline trimming cut 3 bases from V and 4 bases from J; bases unmatched to any gene: 3. In germline, CDR1 is KGHSH, CDR2 LQKENI.

This rearrangement joins TRBV5-4 to TRBJ1-6; D uncertain. This CDR3 has 14 residues. Trimming took off 7 bases at V and 6 bases at J, with 14 bases between the two ends. Germline CDR1 SGHNT, CDR2 YYREEE (reference sequence). The CDR3 sequence: CASGRGSANSPLHF. The CDR3, as DNA: TGTGCCAGCGGCCGGGGATCGGCTAATTCACCCCTCCACTTT.

The chain has TRBV4-3 and TRBJ1-2; 9 bases map to TRBD1. This CDR3 region has 20 residues. The V gene's germline CDR1 is LGHNA and CDR2 YSLEER. Unmatched junction bases numbered 18, after V lost 1 base and J lost 3 bases. CDR3 nucleotide sequence: TGCGCCAGCAGCCAAGTCCTCGGGGACAGGGACCCTCTAGGTGACTATGGCTACACCTTC. It codes for CASSQVLGDRDPLGDYGYTF.

This chain connects TRBV18 to TRBJ1-1; D possibly corresponds to TRBD1 (6 bases). This CDR3 region has 14 residues. Trimming shortened V by 5 bases and J by 7 bases, and 17 bases separated the two germline ends. Germline CDR1 and CDR2: KGHSH and LQKENI. CDR3 nucleotide sequence: TGTGCCAGCTCATCAACCCGGGACACCTATGAAGCTTTCTTT. It encodes CASSSTRDTYEAFF.

The V gene is TRBV7-8, the J gene TRBJ2-7; 8 positions match TRBD1. With 1 base clipped from V and 5 bases from J, the junction kept 10 bases outside the gene matches. The CDR3 length is 16 residues. CDR1 and CDR2 from the germline V gene are SGHVS and FQNEAQ. The CDR3 sequence is CASSLGEAGGDDEQYV. Here the CDR3 DNA reads TGTGCCAGCAGCTTAGGCGAGGCAGGGGGCGACGACGAGCAGTACGTC.

This sequence joins TRBV5-8 and TRBJ2-3; D call uncertain. The CDR3 covers 13 residues. Germline V CDR1 and CDR2: SGHTS, YDEGEE. Trimming took off 0 bases at V and 2 bases at J, with 4 bases between the two ends. This CDR3 reads CASSLEHTDTQYF. CDR3 nucleotide sequence: TGTGCCAGCAGCTTGGAACACACAGATACGCAGTATTTT.